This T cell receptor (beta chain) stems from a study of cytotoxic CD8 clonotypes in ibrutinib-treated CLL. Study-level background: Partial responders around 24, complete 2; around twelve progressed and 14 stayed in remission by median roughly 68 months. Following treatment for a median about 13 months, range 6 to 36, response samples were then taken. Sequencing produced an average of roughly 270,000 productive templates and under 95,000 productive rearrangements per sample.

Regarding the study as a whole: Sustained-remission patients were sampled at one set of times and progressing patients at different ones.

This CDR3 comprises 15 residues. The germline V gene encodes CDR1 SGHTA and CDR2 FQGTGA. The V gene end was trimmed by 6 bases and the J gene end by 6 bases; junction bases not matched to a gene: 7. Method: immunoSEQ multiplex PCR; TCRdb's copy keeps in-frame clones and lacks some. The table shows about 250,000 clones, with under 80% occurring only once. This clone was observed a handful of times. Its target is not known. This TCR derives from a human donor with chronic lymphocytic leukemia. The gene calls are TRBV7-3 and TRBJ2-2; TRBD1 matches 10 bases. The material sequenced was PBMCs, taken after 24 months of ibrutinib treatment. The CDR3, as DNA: TGTGCCAGCAGGCCCGGGACAGGGGTTTCCGGGGAGCTGTTTTTT. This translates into CASRPGTGVSGELFF.